The 28 T cell receptor delta chains in this list originate from one sample, sequenced in a study of Vδ1+ human thymocytes. The study's findings and limits: Thymic TRG and TRD repertoires appeared highly polyclonal, with Gaussian CDR3 length distributions.

Their cognate antigens are unknown. Sequences come from RNA converted to cDNA by reverse transcription. The CDR3 regions were amplified by multiplex PCR from V-gene primers to a constant-region primer. TCRdb used CATT to re-call clones from the multiplex PCR reads. The table shows roughly 55,000 delta-chain clones, with approximately 15% occurring only once. The sample comprised Vdelta1+ gamma-delta thymocytes from the thymus. Subset meaning: FACS-sorted CD3+ TCRalphabeta- TCRVdelta1+ TCRVdelta2- thymocytes. The receptors originated from a boy under two years old who had congenital heart surgery.

In this sample, this clone turned up a few times. V and J are TRDV1 and TRDJ1; 11 bases match TRDD3. The germline CDR1 and CDR2 sequences are TSWWSYY and QGS. The CDR3 is made up of 19 amino acids. J lost 5 bases, V lost 2 bases, and 16 bases had no gene match. The DNA for the CDR3 is TGTGCTCTTGGGGAATACGTATTACTGGGGGATAGGCGGACAGATAAACTCATCTTT. It codes for CALGEYVLLGDRRTDKLIF.

This clone has just a few counts. The chain joins TRDV1 to TRDJ1; tentative D call: TRDD3 (6 bases). The CDR3 length is 16 residues. CDR1 TSWWSYY and CDR2 QGS come from the germline V gene. The ends were cut back, 3 bases at V and 7 bases at J, with 21 bases in the middle. CDR3 loop: CALGEQGGGPSSKLIF. CDR3 nucleotide sequence: TGTGCTCTTGGGGAGCAAGGTGGGGGCCCCTCGAGTAAACTCATCTTT.

The V gene is TRDV3, the J gene TRDJ1, with 8 bases aligning to TRDD3. Germline loops: CDR1 TVYSNPD, CDR2 GDNSRS (reference sequence). CDR3 size: 14 residues. V shed 4 bases, J shed 4 bases, and the junction held 11 bases outside the gene matches. CDR3 loop: CAYKSGDKGDKLIF. The CDR3 DNA is TGTGCCTATAAATCGGGGGATAAGGGCGATAAACTCATCTTT.

The table lists this clone with a few counts. This chain uses TRDV2 with TRDJ1; 12 nucleotides line up with TRDD3. V lost 2 bases to trimming and J lost 0 bases; unmatched junction nucleotides: 33. Per the germline V gene, CDR1 is GEAIGNYY and CDR2 is EKD. The CDR3 length is 26 residues. The CDR3 loop reads CACDNPGLPQYWGILIGEVYTDKLIF. The CDR3 region has the DNA TGTGCCTGTGACAATCCCGGCCTTCCGCAGTACTGGGGGATACTTATCGGTGAAGTGTACACCGATAAACTCATCTTT.

A few counts support this clone. The chain recombines TRDV1 with TRDJ1; 11 nucleotides align to TRDD3. This CDR3 has 24 residues. J gave up 1 base and V 5 bases, and 30 bases lay outside the gene matches. Germline CDR1 is TSWWSYY and CDR2 is QGS. The CDR3 nucleotides read TGTGCTCTTGGGATTTTTTCCTGCCATCCATTTCTACTGGGGGATAACACGACCACCGATAAACTCATCTTT. Its protein is CALGIFSCHPFLLGDNTTTDKLIF.

Points on this clone: The germline gene is not matched at one end of the junction; a read error may be the cause. The J gene is TRDJ1, the V gene TRDV1; 10 positions match TRDD3. The CDR3 is 18 residues long. CDR1 and CDR2 from the germline V gene are TSWWSYY and QGS. The CDR3 DNA reads TGTGCTCGTGGGGTTTCCTACACTGGGGGATCCCTCGGCGATAAACTCATCTTT. Protein product: CARGVSYTGGSLGDKLIF.

The chain joins TRDV1 to TRDJ1, with D possibly TRDD3 on 7 matching bases. There are 19 residues in the CDR3. In germline, CDR1 is TSWWSYY, CDR2 QGS. V lost 1 base and J 0 bases, leaving 21 bases between the germline ends. CDR3: CALGERPFPNGGYTDKLIF. CDR3 sequence (DNA): TGTGCTCTTGGGGAACGCCCTTTTCCTAACGGGGGATACACCGATAAACTCATCTTT.

A few counts support this clone. The chain has TRDV1 and TRDJ1, with D perhaps matching TRDD2 (6 bases). Trimming removed 0 bases at V and 3 bases at J, with 20 bases between. Germline CDR1 and CDR2: TSWWSYY and QGS. This CDR3 region has 18 residues. CDR3 nucleotide sequence: TGTGCTCTTGGGGAACTGACCTTCCCCCCTCTGGCCGCCGATAAACTCATCTTT. It yields the protein CALGELTFPPLAADKLIF.

The J gene is TRDJ1, the V gene TRDV1; 8 bases align to TRDD3. Germline trimming cut 0 bases from V and 0 bases from J; bases unmatched to any gene: 18. The CDR3 extends over 21 amino acids. Germline CDR1 is TSWWSYY and CDR2 is QGS. The CDR3 DNA reads as TGTGCTCTTGGGGAACTATACTGGGGATACAGCATGACGCCCTACACCGATAAACTCATCTTT. This gives the protein CALGELYWGYSMTPYTDKLIF.

A few counts support this clone. The chain is built from TRDV1 and TRDJ1; D is perhaps TRDD3 (6 bases). Trimming removed 0 bases from V and 2 bases from J, with 25 bases in between. The CDR3 runs 20 residues. Looked up from germline, CDR1 is TSWWSYY and CDR2 is QGS. CDR3 sequence (DNA): TGTGCTCTTGGGGAACTCCCCTTGAGGTATACTGGGAGGGGTACCGATAAACTCATCTTT. It yields the protein CALGELPLRYTGRGTDKLIF.

Comment on this clone: At one boundary the junction diverges from the germline segment, which might be a read error. Other DNA sequences from this sample encode an identical CDR3 as well. The chain uses TRDV1 and TRDJ1, with unresolved D. The germline CDR1 and CDR2 sequences are TSWWSYY and QGS. The CDR3 is 20 residues long. Here the CDR3 DNA reads TGTGCACTTGGGCCCCACGAGAGGCCCACATACCCAAAGTACACCGATAAACTCATCTTT. Its protein is CALGPHERPTYPKYTDKLIF.

This clone was counted between two and nine times. V and J are TRDV1 and TRDJ1, with TRDD3 matching 8 bases. From germline, CDR1 is TSWWSYY and CDR2 QGS. This CDR3 has 19 residues. J was trimmed by 0 bases and V by 1 base; bases with no gene match: 13. The CDR3 region is CALGEPPPNGDTYTDKLIF. The CDR3 nucleotides are TGTGCTCTTGGGGAACCACCTCCCAACGGGGATACTTACACCGATAAACTCATCTTT.

A remark on this clone: Different DNA sequences within this sample yield the same CDR3. The V gene is TRDV1, the J gene TRDJ1, with 7 bases matching TRDD2. CDR3 length: 19 residues. CDR1 and CDR2 (germline): TSWWSYY, QGS. The junction had 17 bases not matched to a gene; V was cut back by 1 base and J by 3 bases. This CDR3 reads CALGEPAFLLAGKADKLIF. As DNA, the CDR3 is TGTGCTCTTGGGGAACCGGCCTTCCTCCTGGCGGGGAAGGCCGATAAACTCATCTTT.

This clone was counted a few times. Other DNA sequences from this sample encode an identical CDR3 as well. The J gene is TRDJ1, the V gene TRDV2, with a possible D match to TRDD3 (5 bases). Germline V gene lookup returns CDR1 GEAIGNYY and CDR2 EKD. V lost 4 bases, J lost 5 bases, and 19 bases lay in between. The CDR3 consists of 15 residues. DNA of the CDR3: TGTGCCTGTGAGGGGGGCCCCGAGGGGACTGATAAACTCATCTTT. It translates to CACEGGPEGTDKLIF.

The gene calls are TRDV1 and TRDJ1, with TRDD2 identical over 7 bases. After removal of 4 bases from V and 2 bases from J, the junction contained 16 bases not matched to a gene. The germline V gene has CDR1 TSWWSYY and CDR2 QGS. The length of the CDR3 is 18 residues. CDR3: CALGAYVSYVSSTDKLIF. As DNA, the CDR3 is TGTGCTCTTGGGGCCTACGTTTCCTACGTCTCCTCTACCGATAAACTCATCTTT.

This sequence joins TRDV1 and TRDJ1, with 12 nucleotides matching TRDD3. Looked up from germline, CDR1 is TSWWSYY and CDR2 is QGS. V was pared by 1 base and J by 3 bases, with 9 bases of the junction left unmatched. CDR3 length equals 18 residues. CDR3 protein: CALGEQPPYWGIPDKLIF. The CDR3, as DNA: TGTGCTCTTGGGGAACAGCCGCCTTACTGGGGGATACCCGATAAACTCATCTTT.

This clone has just a few counts. The gene calls are TRDV1 and TRDJ1; 8 bases map to TRDD3. The ends lost 2 bases at V and 0 bases at J; junction bases unmatched: 8. Germline V gives CDR1 TSWWSYY, CDR2 QGS. CDR3 length: 17 amino acids. CDR3 in DNA: TGTGCTCTTGGGGAAGGAGGGATACGTCGGTACACCGATAAACTCATCTTT. Protein: CALGEGGIRRYTDKLIF.

This clone was seen a handful of times. This chain joins TRDV2 and TRDJ1; 12 bases line up with TRDD3. V lost 1 base to trimming and J lost 1 base; unmatched junction nucleotides: 12. Germline V gene data show CDR1 as GEAIGNYY and CDR2 as EKD. The CDR3 extends over 19 amino acids. The CDR3 loop reads CACDTTMLLGDTVTDKLIF. DNA for the CDR3: TGTGCCTGTGACACTACCATGTTACTGGGGGATACTGTCACCGATAAACTCATCTTT.

This clone was found a few times. The chain recombines TRDV1 with TRDJ1; TRDD3 matches at 8 bases. CDR3 length equals 20 residues. Germline V lookup: CDR1 TSWWSYY, CDR2 QGS. J was trimmed by 3 bases and V by 0 bases; bases with no gene match: 18. CDR3 nucleotides: TGTGCTCTTGGGGAACTTCCTAAGGTACTGGGGGGACGCGGAGCCGATAAACTCATCTTT. Translation: CALGELPKVLGGRGADKLIF.

This clone was picked up a small number of times. This chain connects TRDV1 to TRDJ1, with 12 nucleotides matching TRDD3. This CDR3 has 16 residues. CDR1 TSWWSYY and CDR2 QGS come from the germline V gene. The V and J ends lost 2 bases and 2 bases, in that order; junction bases with no gene match: 3. The CDR3 DNA is TGTGCTCTTGGGGAAATACTGGGGGATACAACCGATAAACTCATCTTT. Protein: CALGEILGDTTDKLIF.

Only a few counts were recorded for this clone. The chain recombines TRDV1 with TRDJ1, with a tentative D call TRDD3 (6 bases). Trimming took off 5 bases at V and 1 base at J, with 35 bases between the two ends. Germline V gives CDR1 TSWWSYY, CDR2 QGS. CDR3 length equals 22 residues. The CDR3 loop is CALGKWDLSDWVTYSSTDKLIF. CDR3 nucleotide sequence: TGTGCTCTTGGGAAATGGGACCTCTCCGACTGGGTTACGTACAGTAGCACCGATAAACTCATCTTT.

Regarding this clone: One junction end disagrees with the germline gene, perhaps due to a read error. The genes are TRDV1 and TRDJ1, with a weak D call TRDD3 (5 bases). The CDR3 contains 12 residues. The germline V gene has CDR1 TSWWSYY and CDR2 QGS. As DNA, the CDR3 is TGTGCTCTCGGGGACCTTTTTAATAAACTCATCTTT. Its protein is CALGDLFNKLIF.

The table lists this clone with a few counts. The chain links TRDV1 to TRDJ1, with 13 bases aligning to TRDD3. CDR1 and CDR2 from the germline V gene are TSWWSYY and QGS. The V and J ends lost 0 bases and 0 bases, in that order; junction bases with no gene match: 19. The CDR3 length is 23 residues. In DNA form, the CDR3 reads TGTGCTCTTGGGGAACTTCCCCTCATTTTTACTGGGGGATACGCTGGCTACACCGATAAACTCATCTTT. Translation gives CALGELPLIFTGGYAGYTDKLIF.

A few counts support this clone. The V call is TRDV1, the J call TRDJ1, with 10 positions matching TRDD3. Germline CDR1 and CDR2: TSWWSYY and QGS. The CDR3 has 18 amino acids. V lost 0 bases and J lost 0; bases outside the gene matches: 7. CDR3 sequence: CALGELVLGDSYTDKLIF. As DNA, the CDR3 is TGTGCTCTTGGGGAACTCGTACTGGGGGATTCGTACACCGATAAACTCATCTTT.

About this clone: The germline gene is not matched at one end of the junction; a read error may be the cause. Other DNA sequences in this sample translate to the same CDR3. The rearrangement joins TRDV1 to TRDJ1; 12 bases match TRDD3. The CDR3 contains 25 residues. Germline CDR1 and CDR2: TSWWSYY and QGS. The CDR3 DNA follows: TGTGCTCTTGGGGAAGCCCCTCGGCCCTATCCGTACTGGGGGATACAGTTCCCCTACACCGACAAACTCATCTTT. Translated, it gives CALGEAPRPYPYWGIQFPYTDKLIF.

The V call is TRAV29/DV5, the J call TRDJ1; tentative D call: TRDD3 (6 bases). Trimming stripped 0 bases from V and 10 bases from J, with 19 bases between. The CDR3 is made up of 14 amino acids. Germline V gives CDR1 NSMFDY, CDR2 ISSIKDK. CDR3: CAASGGEIRGRLIF. The DNA of the CDR3 is TGTGCAGCAAGCGGTGGCGAGATACGCGGCAGACTCATCTTT.

The chain combines TRDV1 with TRDJ1; 9 nucleotides line up with TRDD3. The germline CDR1 and CDR2 sequences are TSWWSYY and QGS. The ends lost 4 bases at V and 6 bases at J; junction bases unmatched: 15. This CDR3 has 17 amino acids. The chain's CDR3 is CALGAFLLTGGTHKLIF. The CDR3 coding sequence is TGTGCTCTTGGGGCCTTCCTGCTTACTGGGGGAACTCATAAACTCATCTTT.

The V call is TRDV1, the J call TRDJ1; perhaps TRDD2 as D (6 bases). The CDR3 runs to 18 residues. V lost 1 base and J lost 7, with 25 bases in between. The germline V gene has CDR1 TSWWSYY and CDR2 QGS. Here the CDR3 DNA reads TGTGCTCTTGGGGAACCCATCCTACCTCGGCGGGGGGTCGTTAAACTCATCTTT. Its protein product is CALGEPILPRRGVVKLIF.